The present T cell receptor beta chain was sequenced within a study of radiotherapy plus CTLA-4 blockade in lung cancer. The assay was immunoSEQ multiplex PCR, and TCRdb's table has in-frame clones only and misses some. The sample lists more than 90,000 clones, roughly 77% occurring once. General study points: How blood T cell clones changed early, along with interferon-beta, reportedly forecast response best.

This clone was picked up a small number of times. The antigen is undetermined. Additional DNA sequences in this sample encode the identical CDR3. Sample: peripheral blood, taken from a patient treated with radiotherapy plus ipilimumab. This TCR derives from a human donor with non-small cell lung cancer that progressed on radiotherapy plus ipilimumab. Some clones in this sample may be carry-over from other donors' samples.

The chain's CDR3 is CASRRTVGDIDYEQYF. The CDR3 region has the DNA TGTGCCAGCAGGCGTACCGTAGGGGACATAGACTACGAGCAGTACTTC. The chain couples TRBV28 to TRBJ2-7; D may be TRBD1 (6 bases). Per the germline V gene, CDR1 is MDHEN and CDR2 is SYDVKM. Trimming pared 6 bases from V and 3 bases from J, leaving 21 bases between. CDR3 length equals 16 residues.